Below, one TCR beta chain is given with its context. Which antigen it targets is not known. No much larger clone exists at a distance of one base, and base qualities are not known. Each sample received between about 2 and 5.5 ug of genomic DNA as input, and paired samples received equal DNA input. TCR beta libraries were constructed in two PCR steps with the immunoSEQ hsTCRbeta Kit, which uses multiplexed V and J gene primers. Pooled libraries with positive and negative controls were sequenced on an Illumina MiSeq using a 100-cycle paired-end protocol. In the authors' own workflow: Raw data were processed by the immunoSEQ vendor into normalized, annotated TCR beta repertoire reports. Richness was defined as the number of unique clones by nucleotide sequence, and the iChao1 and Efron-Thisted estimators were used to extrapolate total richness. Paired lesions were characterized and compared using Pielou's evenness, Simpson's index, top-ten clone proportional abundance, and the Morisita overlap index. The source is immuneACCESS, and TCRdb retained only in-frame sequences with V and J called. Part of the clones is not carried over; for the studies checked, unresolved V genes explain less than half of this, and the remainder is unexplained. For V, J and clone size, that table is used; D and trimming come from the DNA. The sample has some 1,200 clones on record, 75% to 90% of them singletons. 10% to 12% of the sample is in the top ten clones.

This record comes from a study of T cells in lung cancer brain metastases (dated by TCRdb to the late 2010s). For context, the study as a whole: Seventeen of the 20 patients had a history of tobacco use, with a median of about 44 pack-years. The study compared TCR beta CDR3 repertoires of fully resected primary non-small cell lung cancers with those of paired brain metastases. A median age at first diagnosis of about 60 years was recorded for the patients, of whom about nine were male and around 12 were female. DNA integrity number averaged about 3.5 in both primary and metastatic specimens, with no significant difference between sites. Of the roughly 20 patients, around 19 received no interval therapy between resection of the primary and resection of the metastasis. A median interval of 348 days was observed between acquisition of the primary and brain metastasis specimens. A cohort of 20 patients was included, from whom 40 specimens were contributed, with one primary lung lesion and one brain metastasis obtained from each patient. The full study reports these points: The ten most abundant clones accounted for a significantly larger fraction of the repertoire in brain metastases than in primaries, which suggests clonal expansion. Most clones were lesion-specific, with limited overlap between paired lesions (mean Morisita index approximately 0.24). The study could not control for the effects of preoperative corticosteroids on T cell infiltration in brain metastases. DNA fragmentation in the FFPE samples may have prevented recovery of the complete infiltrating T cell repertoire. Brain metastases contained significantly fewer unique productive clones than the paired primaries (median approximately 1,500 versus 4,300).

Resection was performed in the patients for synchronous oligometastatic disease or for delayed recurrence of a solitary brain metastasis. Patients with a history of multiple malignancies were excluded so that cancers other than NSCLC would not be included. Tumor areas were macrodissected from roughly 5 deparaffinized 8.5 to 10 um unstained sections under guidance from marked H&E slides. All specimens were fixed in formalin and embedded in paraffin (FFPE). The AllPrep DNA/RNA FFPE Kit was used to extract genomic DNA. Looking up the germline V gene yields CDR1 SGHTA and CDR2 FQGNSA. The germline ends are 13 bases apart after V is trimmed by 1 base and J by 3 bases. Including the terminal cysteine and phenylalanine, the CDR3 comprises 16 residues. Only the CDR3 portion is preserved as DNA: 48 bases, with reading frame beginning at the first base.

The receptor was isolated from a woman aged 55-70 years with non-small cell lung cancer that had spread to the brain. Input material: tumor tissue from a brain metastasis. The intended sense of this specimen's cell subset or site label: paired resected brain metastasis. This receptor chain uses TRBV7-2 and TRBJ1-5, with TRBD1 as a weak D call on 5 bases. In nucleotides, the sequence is TGTGCCAGCAGCTTAGAGGGGACCTATACCAATCAGCCCCAGCATTTT. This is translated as CASSLEGTYTNQPQHF. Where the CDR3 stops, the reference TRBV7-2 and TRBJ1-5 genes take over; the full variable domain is GAGVSQSPSNKVTEKGKDVELRCDPISGHTALYWYRQSLGQGLEFLIYFQGNSAPDKSGLPSDRFSAERTGGSVSTLTIQRTQQEDSAVYLCASSLEGTYTNQPQHFGDGTRLSIL.